Listed below are T cell receptor beta chains from one sample, sequenced in a study of T-cell reconstitution after alpha-beta-depleted transplantation in children. TCRdb itself ran the PCR reads through MiXCR, one entry per CDR3 protein. This repertoire shows about 980,000 distinct CDR3 sequences, about 29% found once; its top ten account for over 25%. The sequencing here drew on PBMCs, mostly from graft donor cells, taken 360 days after TCRalphabeta/CD19-depleted stem cell transplant. Receptors were obtained from a boy less than two years old who had a stem cell transplant for SCID, so the T cells may come from the graft donor. Each CDR3 is given with its conserved first and last residue. D genes are given only for firm matches. Size values are once, few and many counts, or a class for expanded clones, and some rows have none.

v_call: TRBV19; j_call: TRBJ2-4; clone_size: NA; d_call: NA; cdr3_aa: CASSIDLGPTGNIQYF; cdr3_nt: TGTGCCAGTAGTATAGATCTGGGGCCCACCGGAAACATTCAGTACTTC
v_call: TRBV12-3/TRBV12-4; j_call: TRBJ2-7; clone_size: few; d_call: NA; cdr3_aa: CASTFGAVYEQYF; cdr3_nt: TGTGCCAGCACCTTCGGGGCCGTCTACGAGCAGTACTTC
v_call: TRBV6-5; j_call: TRBJ2-3; clone_size: few; d_call: NA; cdr3_aa: CASSYSLRPGEGTDTQYF; cdr3_nt: TGTGCCAGCAGTTACTCGCTTCGCCCAGGGGAGGGCACAGATACGCAGTATTTT
v_call: TRBV6-1; j_call: TRBJ1-6; clone_size: NA; d_call: TRBD1; cdr3_aa: CASSTRTGLNSPLHF; cdr3_nt: TGTGCCAGCAGTACCCGGACAGGCCTGAATTCACCCCTCCACTTT
v_call: TRBV20-1; j_call: TRBJ2-1; clone_size: few; d_call: TRBD2; cdr3_aa: CSARDRGGAFSYNEQFF; cdr3_nt: TGCAGTGCTAGAGACCGCGGGGGGGCCTTTTCCTACAATGAGCAGTTCTTC
v_call: TRBV12-3/TRBV12-4; j_call: TRBJ2-1; clone_size: many; d_call: TRBD2; cdr3_aa: CASSLGTSVDEQFF; cdr3_nt: TGTGCCAGCAGTTTAGGGACTAGTGTCGATGAGCAGTTCTTC
v_call: TRBV20-1; j_call: TRBJ1-1; clone_size: NA; d_call: TRBD1; cdr3_aa: CSAAGDRENTEAFF; cdr3_nt: TGCAGTGCCGCTGGGGACAGGGAGAACACTGAAGCTTTCTTT
v_call: TRBV19; j_call: TRBJ2-2; clone_size: NA; d_call: NA; cdr3_aa: CASSIGQMNTGELFF; cdr3_nt: TGTGCCAGTAGTATCGGGCAGATGAACACCGGGGAGCTGTTTTTT
v_call: TRBV28; j_call: TRBJ1-1; clone_size: NA; d_call: NA; cdr3_aa: CASQPPTGRNTEAFF; cdr3_nt: TGTGCCAGCCAACCTCCGACGGGGCGGAACACTGAAGCTTTCTTT
v_call: TRBV18; j_call: TRBJ2-3; clone_size: once; d_call: NA; cdr3_aa: CASSPPQDTQYF; cdr3_nt: TGTGCCAGCTCACCACCACAGGATACGCAGTATTTT
v_call: TRBV6-5; j_call: TRBJ1-1; clone_size: few; d_call: NA; cdr3_aa: CASSRGDSTEAFF; cdr3_nt: TGTGCCAGCAGTCGGGGGGATAGCACTGAAGCTTTCTTT
v_call: TRBV12-3/TRBV12-4; j_call: TRBJ2-1; clone_size: NA; d_call: NA; cdr3_aa: CASSYLGRDEQFF; cdr3_nt: TGTGCCAGCAGTTACCTAGGGCGCGATGAGCAGTTCTTC
v_call: TRBV7-9; j_call: TRBJ1-1; clone_size: NA; d_call: TRBD1; cdr3_aa: CASSSSDAFGTGAFF; cdr3_nt: TGTGCCAGCAGCTCGTCGGATGCTTTCGGGACAGGAGCTTTCTTT
v_call: TRBV20-1; j_call: TRBJ2-5; clone_size: many; d_call: NA; cdr3_aa: CSARERITQETQYF; cdr3_nt: TGCAGTGCTAGAGAACGGATAACTCAAGAGACCCAGTACTTC
v_call: TRBV5-1; j_call: TRBJ1-1; clone_size: many; d_call: TRBD1; cdr3_aa: CASSPGQVVKHTEAFF; cdr3_nt: TGCGCCAGCAGCCCAGGACAGGTAGTAAAACACACTGAAGCTTTCTTT
v_call: TRBV5-1; j_call: TRBJ2-5; clone_size: NA; d_call: NA; cdr3_aa: CASSLGPGVLGETQYF; cdr3_nt: TGCGCCAGCAGCTTGGGGCCAGGGGTGTTAGGGGAGACCCAGTACTTC
v_call: TRBV5-1; j_call: TRBJ2-1; clone_size: few; d_call: TRBD1; cdr3_aa: CASGTASSYNEQFF; cdr3_nt: TGCGCCAGTGGGACAGCGAGCTCCTACAATGAGCAGTTCTTC
v_call: TRBV20-1; j_call: TRBJ2-1; clone_size: NA; d_call: NA; cdr3_aa: CSARRSVWGEQFF; cdr3_nt: TGCAGTGCTCGACGCTCAGTATGGGGTGAGCAGTTCTTC
v_call: TRBV6-5; j_call: TRBJ2-1; clone_size: NA; d_call: NA; cdr3_aa: CASSYEGQGSSYNEQFF; cdr3_nt: TGTGCCAGCAGTTACGAAGGGCAGGGGAGCTCCTACAATGAGCAGTTCTTC
v_call: TRBV29-1; j_call: TRBJ2-7; clone_size: few; d_call: NA; cdr3_aa: CSVRGSDEQYF; cdr3_nt: TGCAGCGTTCGGGGTAGCGACGAGCAGTACTTC
v_call: TRBV7-9; j_call: TRBJ1-1; clone_size: few; d_call: NA; cdr3_aa: CASSLTQVMNTEAFF; cdr3_nt: TGTGCCAGCAGCTTAACACAGGTTATGAACACTGAAGCTTTCTTT
v_call: TRBV5-1; j_call: TRBJ1-1; clone_size: few; d_call: NA; cdr3_aa: CASSLAGSSNTEAFF; cdr3_nt: TGCGCCAGCAGCTTGGCCGGGTCTTCAAACACTGAAGCTTTCTTT
v_call: TRBV12-3/TRBV12-4; j_call: TRBJ1-1; clone_size: NA; d_call: NA; cdr3_aa: CASSLGQGRFITEAFF; cdr3_nt: TGTGCCAGCAGTTTAGGGCAGGGGAGGTTCATAACTGAAGCTTTCTTT
v_call: TRBV12-3/TRBV12-4; j_call: TRBJ2-2; clone_size: NA; d_call: NA; cdr3_aa: CASSLTDTNTGELFF; cdr3_nt: TGTGCCAGCAGTCTCACTGACACGAACACCGGGGAGCTGTTTTTT
v_call: TRBV7-9; j_call: TRBJ2-7; clone_size: few; d_call: TRBD2; cdr3_aa: CASSSSGGAEQYF; cdr3_nt: TGTGCCAGCAGCTCTAGCGGGGGGGCCGAGCAGTACTTC
v_call: TRBV20-1; j_call: TRBJ2-5; clone_size: few; d_call: NA; cdr3_aa: CSARIHRAFQETQYF; cdr3_nt: TGCAGTGCTAGAATCCACAGGGCCTTCCAAGAGACCCAGTACTTC
v_call: TRBV20-1; j_call: TRBJ2-2; clone_size: few; d_call: NA; cdr3_aa: CSARVTSRELFF; cdr3_nt: TGCAGTGCTAGAGTCACCAGTCGGGAGCTGTTTTTT
v_call: TRBV11-2; j_call: TRBJ2-1; clone_size: few; d_call: NA; cdr3_aa: CASSLDLRDHANEQFF; cdr3_nt: TGTGCCAGCAGCTTAGATCTCCGGGACCATGCCAATGAGCAGTTCTTC
v_call: TRBV5-5; j_call: TRBJ1-5; clone_size: few; d_call: NA; cdr3_aa: CASSPYLDRNNQPQHF; cdr3_nt: TGTGCCAGCAGCCCTTACCTAGACAGAAACAATCAGCCCCAGCATTTT
v_call: TRBV12-3/TRBV12-4; j_call: TRBJ2-2; clone_size: NA; d_call: TRBD2; cdr3_aa: CASSAPRTSGGARNTGELFF; cdr3_nt: TGTGCCAGCTCCGCCCCTAGGACTAGCGGGGGGGCACGAAACACCGGGGAGCTGTTTTTT
v_call: TRBV20-1; j_call: TRBJ1-2; clone_size: NA; d_call: NA; cdr3_aa: CSARDLPVGYTF; cdr3_nt: TGCAGTGCGAGGGATCTGCCGGTTGGCTACACCTTC
v_call: TRBV7-8; j_call: TRBJ1-5; clone_size: NA; d_call: NA; cdr3_aa: CASSVLPGVLINQPQHF; cdr3_nt: TGTGCCAGCAGCGTATTGCCAGGGGTGTTGATCAATCAGCCCCAGCATTTT
v_call: TRBV29-1; j_call: TRBJ2-1; clone_size: NA; d_call: TRBD2; cdr3_aa: CSVRISGGAYNEQFF; cdr3_nt: TGCAGCGTTAGAATTAGCGGGGGGGCCTACAATGAGCAGTTCTTC
v_call: TRBV4-3; j_call: TRBJ2-6; clone_size: NA; d_call: NA; cdr3_aa: CASSPTGGTAGANVLTF; cdr3_nt: TGCGCCAGCAGCCCAACCGGAGGGACAGCAGGGGCCAACGTCCTGACTTTC
v_call: TRBV5-4; j_call: TRBJ1-2; clone_size: NA; d_call: TRBD1; cdr3_aa: CASSFATGTGRLYTF; cdr3_nt: TGTGCCAGCAGCTTCGCCACCGGGACAGGTAGACTCTACACCTTC
v_call: TRBV29-1; j_call: TRBJ1-1; clone_size: NA; d_call: NA; cdr3_aa: CSVAWGLTEAFF; cdr3_nt: TGCAGCGTTGCTTGGGGATTAACTGAAGCTTTCTTT
v_call: TRBV20-1; j_call: TRBJ2-3; clone_size: few; d_call: TRBD2; cdr3_aa: CSASGGFTDTQYF; cdr3_nt: TGCAGTGCTAGCGGGGGGTTTACAGATACGCAGTATTTT
v_call: TRBV5-5; j_call: TRBJ2-1; clone_size: NA; d_call: NA; cdr3_aa: CASSFDGDSYNEQFF; cdr3_nt: TGTGCCAGCAGCTTCGACGGTGACTCCTACAATGAGCAGTTCTTC
v_call: TRBV5-1; j_call: TRBJ1-1; clone_size: few; d_call: NA; cdr3_aa: CASRSQPNTEAFF; cdr3_nt: TGCGCCAGCCGGTCTCAGCCGAACACTGAAGCTTTCTTT
v_call: TRBV3-1; j_call: TRBJ2-3; clone_size: NA; d_call: NA; cdr3_aa: CASSPQSPDTQYF; cdr3_nt: TGTGCCAGCAGCCCCCAGAGCCCAGATACGCAGTATTTT
v_call: TRBV28; j_call: TRBJ1-6; clone_size: NA; d_call: NA; cdr3_aa: CASITTGGGDNSPLHF; cdr3_nt: TGTGCCAGCATCACAACGGGGGGGGGTGATAATTCACCCCTCCACTTT
v_call: TRBV4-3; j_call: TRBJ1-2; clone_size: few; d_call: NA; cdr3_aa: CASSQEGVGANYGYTF; cdr3_nt: TGCGCCAGCAGCCAAGAAGGCGTGGGAGCTAACTATGGCTACACCTTC
v_call: TRBV12-3/TRBV12-4; j_call: TRBJ2-7; clone_size: few; d_call: TRBD1; cdr3_aa: CASSPGTGVNEQYF; cdr3_nt: TGTGCCAGCAGCCCCGGGACAGGGGTAAACGAGCAGTACTTC
v_call: TRBV29-1; j_call: TRBJ2-2; clone_size: few; d_call: TRBD1; cdr3_aa: CSAWTGTGELFF; cdr3_nt: TGCAGCGCCTGGACAGGCACCGGGGAGCTGTTTTTT
v_call: TRBV6-1; j_call: TRBJ1-5; clone_size: NA; d_call: NA; cdr3_aa: CASSEEASGRQPQHF; cdr3_nt: TGTGCCAGCAGTGAAGAGGCCTCTGGGCGTCAGCCCCAGCATTTT
v_call: TRBV4-3; j_call: TRBJ2-1; clone_size: few; d_call: TRBD2; cdr3_aa: CASARTGGGYYYNEQFF; cdr3_nt: TGCGCCAGCGCTCGAACGGGGGGAGGCTACTACTACAATGAGCAGTTCTTC
v_call: TRBV5-1; j_call: TRBJ2-2; clone_size: NA; d_call: NA; cdr3_aa: CASSLAGALELFF; cdr3_nt: TGCGCCAGCAGCTTGGCCGGCGCGCTGGAGCTGTTTTTT
v_call: TRBV12-3/TRBV12-4; j_call: TRBJ1-1; clone_size: NA; d_call: TRBD1; cdr3_aa: CASSLGRQGDTEAFF; cdr3_nt: TGTGCCAGCAGTTTGGGGCGACAGGGGGACACTGAAGCTTTCTTT
v_call: TRBV6-1; j_call: TRBJ2-5; clone_size: NA; d_call: TRBD2; cdr3_aa: CASSSDLGGGIMGETQYF; cdr3_nt: TGTGCCAGCAGCTCGGATTTGGGCGGGGGGATAATGGGAGAGACCCAGTACTTC
v_call: TRBV29-1; j_call: TRBJ2-5; clone_size: NA; d_call: NA; cdr3_aa: CSVDNWQETQYF; cdr3_nt: TGCAGCGTTGATAACTGGCAAGAGACCCAGTACTTC
v_call: TRBV5-1; j_call: TRBJ1-1; clone_size: few; d_call: NA; cdr3_aa: CASSLVDGTAGANTEAFF; cdr3_nt: TGCGCCAGCAGCTTGGTGGACGGGACCGCTGGGGCGAACACTGAAGCTTTCTTT
v_call: TRBV29-1; j_call: TRBJ2-1; clone_size: NA; d_call: NA; cdr3_aa: CSVEDWSAGANEQFF; cdr3_nt: TGCAGCGTTGAAGATTGGTCCGCAGGGGCCAATGAGCAGTTCTTC
v_call: TRBV6-2/TRBV6-3; j_call: TRBJ1-6; clone_size: few; d_call: NA; cdr3_aa: CASTSRGNKGSPLHF; cdr3_nt: TGTGCCAGCACATCAAGGGGGAACAAGGGTTCACCCCTCCACTTT